The sequence of this TCR beta chain was determined in a study of T cells in Graves' hyperthyroidism and ophthalmopathy. Study background: Blood was drawn when the patient was first diagnosed and still untreated.

This clonotype was counted ten times or more. Per germline, CDR1 SGHAT and CDR2 FQNNGV. The CDR3 sequence is 15 residues long. V shed 1 base, J shed 3 bases, and the junction held 6 bases outside the gene matches. Amplification yielded TCR beta CDR3 regions, with RNA transcripts as the source. During a first-round RT-PCR of the TCR CDR3, the HTBI primer set was used. TCRdb ran MiXCR on the multiplex PCR reads and lists one entry per CDR3 protein. The table lists hundreds of thousands of distinct CDR3 sequences, about 17% of them singletons. Exclusion of a patient resulted from uncontrolled infection, other autoimmune disease, pregnancy or lactation. PBMCs were sourced from more than 7.5 ml fresh peripheral blood.

The chain combines TRBV11-2 with TRBJ2-7; 7 bases line up with TRBD2. The specimen sequenced was blood. This TCR derives from a woman between 18 and 29 years old with Graves' ophthalmopathy. This CDR3 is CASSLGDSGFYEQYF. The CDR3 DNA is TGTGCCAGCAGCTTAGGTGATAGCGGGTTCTACGAGCAGTACTTC.